This entry lists 15 T cell receptor beta chains sequenced from one sample in a study of blood T cells in healthy people across ages. The second PCR ran roughly 6 to 11 cycles with a sample-barcoded 5' primer and J-beta primers. A single record per CDR3 protein comes from TCRdb applying MiXCR to the 5' RACE reads. The repertoire has over a million distinct CDR3 sequences, approximately 60% of them found once; the top ten carry over 5.5%. Sequencing used blood. The source of these receptors is a young man in good health.

V usage is TRBV18 and J usage is TRBJ2-7; 9 positions agree with TRBD2. V trimming: 4 bases; J trimming: 2 bases; junction bases outside the gene matches: 6. The germline V gene encodes CDR1 KGHSH and CDR2 LQKENI. This CDR3 is built from 15 residues. The CDR3, as DNA: TGTGCCAGCTCACTCCCGCTAGCGGGAACCTACGAGCAGTACTTC. It yields the protein CASSLPLAGTYEQYF.

This clonotype has only a few counts. The rearrangement uses TRBV4-3 and TRBJ2-3; TRBD1 agrees at 7 bases. V was clipped by 5 bases and J by 6 bases; unmatched bases: 5. Germline V gene sequence: CDR1 LGHNA, CDR2 YSLEER. The CDR3 runs 13 residues. Here the CDR3 reads CASSYTRGDTQYF. The CDR3 DNA reads TGCGCCAGCAGCTATACCAGGGGGGATACGCAGTATTTT.

There are many counts of this clonotype. The chain has TRBV4-1 and TRBJ2-6; 9 bases map to TRBD1. The germline V gene has CDR1 MGHRA and CDR2 YSYEKL. The CDR3 runs to 18 residues. Trimming took 4 bases from V and 0 from J; bases not matched to a gene: 7. The CDR3 coding sequence is TGCGCCAGCAGCCCAATCGGGACAGGGCCCTCTGGGGCCAACGTCCTGACTTTC. Amino acid sequence: CASSPIGTGPSGANVLTF.

The rearrangement links TRBV28 to TRBJ2-4, with a possible D match to TRBD1 (8 bases). Germline V gene data show CDR1 as MDHEN and CDR2 as SYDVKM. The CDR3 has 16 residues. With 4 bases removed from V and 7 bases from J, the gap between germline ends came to 20 bases. CDR3 in DNA: TGTGCCAGCAGTTCGGGATCACAGGGGGGGATCAACATTCAGTACTTC. It codes for CASSSGSQGGINIQYF.

The V and J genes are TRBV9 and TRBJ1-2, with unresolved D. The CDR3 consists of 13 residues. V was trimmed by 1 base and J by 2 bases, leaving 6 bases between them. Germline CDR1 reads SGDLS; CDR2 reads YYNGEE. CDR3 DNA sequence: TGTGCCAGCAGCGTATTTAAGAACTATGGCTACACCTTC. This gives the protein CASSVFKNYGYTF.

This clonotype was detected a few times. This sequence joins TRBV2 and TRBJ1-2, with 9 positions matching TRBD1. The trim removed 6 bases at V and 6 bases at J, leaving 2 bases unmatched. Germline CDR1 and CDR2: SNHLY and FYNNEI. There are 12 residues in the CDR3. DNA of the CDR3: TGTGCCAGCAGGGGGACAGGGAATGGCTACACCTTC. Its translation is CASRGTGNGYTF.

The chain joins TRBV25-1 to TRBJ1-1, with D perhaps matching TRBD1 (5 bases). The V and J ends lost 2 bases and 3 bases respectively, with 13 bases between them. The germline CDR1 and CDR2 sequences are MGHDK and SYGVNS. The CDR3 covers 15 residues. The CDR3 reads CASSEGFRGHTEAFF. CDR3 coding DNA: TGTGCCAGCAGTGAAGGTTTTCGGGGACACACTGAAGCTTTCTTT.

Concerning this clonotype itself: The conserved phenylalanine or tryptophan is not found at the CDR3 terminus, so this likely reflects a read error. The DNA is left out, because the CDR3 cannot be placed on it with certainty; the CDR3 is given as TCRdb lists it. The chain joins TRBV2 to TRBJ1-3; TRBD1 was called by the table and not checked on the DNA. The CDR3 totals 15 residues, both ends included. Germline assignment: CDR1 SNHLY and CDR2 FYNNEI. The chain's CDR3 is CASRPTTGTGNTLYV.

The chain uses TRBV25-1 and TRBJ2-1, with TRBD2 matching over 7 bases. J was trimmed by 7 bases and V by 5 bases; bases with no gene match: 5. This CDR3 has 13 amino acids. Germline assignment: CDR1 MGHDK and CDR2 SYGVNS. The DNA for the CDR3 is TGTGCCAGCAGTAGCGGGATTCGAAATGAGCAGTTCTTC. It codes for CASSSGIRNEQFF.

A few counts support this clonotype. The rearrangement links TRBV20-1 to TRBJ2-7; D remains unclear. Looked up from germline, CDR1 is DFQATT and CDR2 is SNEGSKA (reference sequence). The CDR3 is 12 amino acids. Trimming shortened V by 5 bases and J by 2 bases, and 10 bases separated the two germline ends. CDR3 sequence (DNA): TGCAGTGCTTATACATTTCCCTACGAGCAGTACTTC. Amino acids: CSAYTFPYEQYF.

The V gene is TRBV12-3 or TRBV12-4, the J gene TRBJ2-3, with D perhaps assigned TRBD1 or TRBD2 (5 bases each). There are 15 residues in the CDR3. V was trimmed by 3 bases and J by 6 bases, leaving 16 bases between them. This CDR3 is CASSLLGLGVDTQYF. DNA of the CDR3: TGTGCCAGCAGTTTGTTGGGTCTGGGGGTCGATACGCAGTATTTT.

The chain employs TRBV5-5 and TRBJ1-4; no clear D. Trimming removed 0 bases from V and 8 bases from J, with 5 bases in between. CDR1 and CDR2 (germline): SGHKS, YYEKEE (reference sequence). The CDR3 is made up of 12 amino acids. The CDR3 sequence: CASSLDEEKLFF. DNA of the CDR3: TGTGCCAGCAGCTTGGACGAGGAAAAACTGTTTTTT.

The chain carries TRBV29-1 and TRBJ2-5; 7 nucleotides match TRBD1. The CDR3 has 14 residues. The junction had 5 bases not matched to a gene; V was cut back by 0 bases and J by 4 bases. Germline V lookup: CDR1 SQVTM, CDR2 ANQGSEA. Here the CDR3 reads CSVEEGAGGETQYF. The CDR3 DNA reads TGCAGCGTTGAAGAAGGAGCAGGGGGAGAGACCCAGTACTTC.

The V and J genes are TRBV27 and TRBJ2-3; D is undetermined. This CDR3 spans 15 amino acids. V was trimmed by 0 bases and J by 3 bases, leaving 10 bases between them. Germline V gene lookup returns CDR1 MNHEY and CDR2 SMNVEV (reference sequence). CDR3 protein: CASSLSPVGTDTQYF. In nucleotides, the CDR3 is TGTGCCAGCAGTTTATCCCCCGTCGGGACAGATACGCAGTATTTT.

Only one count was recorded for this clonotype. The genes are TRBV29-1 and TRBJ2-7, with D possibly being TRBD2 (6 bases). Germline assignment: CDR1 SQVTM and CDR2 ANQGSEA. The V gene lost 8 bases and the J gene lost 2 bases, with 19 bases spanning the gap. CDR3 length: 14 residues. The DNA for the CDR3 is TGCAGCCTTCTGGGGGGTCCCTTTCCCTACGAGCAGTACTTC. Amino acid sequence: CSLLGGPFPYEQYF.